This T cell receptor (beta chain) was identified during a study of blood T cells in healthy people across ages. In this sample, this clonotype turned up a few times. Donors were systemically healthy Caucasian individuals from Russia aged roughly 6 to 95 years. A sample-barcoded 5' primer and a J-beta primer mix were used in a second PCR of roughly 6 to 11 cycles. TCRdb reprocessed the 5' RACE reads via MiXCR and lists one record per CDR3 protein. The sample records roughly 1.5 million distinct CDR3 sequences, roughly 43% being singletons. V gave up 1 base and J gave up 8 bases; unmatched junction bases: 3. CDR3 length: 13 amino acids.

V usage is TRBV12-3 or TRBV12-4 and J usage is TRBJ1-2; 8 nucleotides agree with TRBD1. The sequence derives from a woman in her late teens or twenties in good health. Sequenced input: blood. The CDR3 protein is CASSLGTGIGYTF. The DNA for the CDR3 is TGTGCCAGCAGTTTAGGGACAGGGATCGGCTACACCTTC.